These 10 T cell receptor beta chains originate from one sample sequenced in a study of CD8 T cells in ankylosing spondylitis. Overall study results and limits: There was a TCR beta motif, made of several highly homologous variants, that appeared characteristic of ankylosing spondylitis blood.

Each CDR3 protein is one row after TCRdb ran MiXCR on the 5' RACE reads. The data show over 450,000 distinct CDR3 sequences, 9.5% to 15% seen once. These receptors' antigens are unknown. Source material: blood, either unsorted or a sorted T cell fraction (not recorded which). The receptors were gathered from a male donor with ankylosing spondylitis.

The chain recombines TRBV6-1 with TRBJ2-3; 14 bases fit TRBD2. V was pared by 6 bases and J by 2 bases, with 13 bases of the junction left unmatched. Per germline, CDR1 MNHNS and CDR2 SASEGT. The CDR3 consists of 19 residues. For the CDR3, the DNA is TGTGCCAGCAGCCCTGGACTAGCGGGAGGATTGAGGTACACAGATACGCAGTATTTT. It yields the protein CASSPGLAGGLRYTDTQYF.

The sample holds a few counts of this clonotype. This chain connects TRBV27 to TRBJ2-2; D gene unclear. This CDR3 contains 12 residues. Deletions cut 7 bases from V and 4 bases from J, with 7 bases between. Germline lookup yields CDR1 MNHEY and CDR2 SMNVEV (reference sequence). The CDR3 here is CASKESTGELFF. Written as DNA, the CDR3 is TGTGCCAGCAAGGAGAGCACCGGGGAGCTGTTTTTT.

The chain couples TRBV5-1 to TRBJ2-2; TRBD2 aligns across 9 bases. CDR1 is SGHRS, CDR2 YFSETQ, per germline. The junction had 6 bases not matched to a gene; V was cut back by 2 bases and J by 4 bases. The CDR3 runs 16 residues. In DNA, the CDR3 is TGCGCCAGCAGCTTTACTAGCGGGCAGAGCACCGGGGAGCTGTTTTTT. Translation gives CASSFTSGQSTGELFF.

This clonotype was seen only a few times. The rearrangement joins TRBV20-1 to TRBJ2-5; 9 bases map to TRBD2. The germline gives CDR1 DFQATT, CDR2 SNEGSKA (reference sequence). V trimming: 7 bases; J trimming: 2 bases; junction bases outside the gene matches: 8. The CDR3 is 14 amino acids. CDR3 amino acids: CSGRAGGKQETQYF. The CDR3 nucleotides are TGCAGTGGTCGGGCGGGGGGGAAACAAGAGACCCAGTACTTC.

This clonotype was observed many times. This chain joins TRBV12-3 or TRBV12-4 and TRBJ1-1; 7 bases line up with TRBD1. The CDR3 is 13 residues long. V gave up 6 bases and J gave up 6 bases; unmatched junction bases: 7. CDR3 region: CASRGQSLPEAFF. DNA of the CDR3: TGTGCCAGCAGGGGACAGAGTCTCCCTGAAGCTTTCTTT.

V and J are TRBV20-1 and TRBJ2-1; 7 bases are a match to TRBD2. Germline-derived CDR1 and CDR2 are DFQATT and SNEGSKA (reference sequence). The CDR3 extends over 13 amino acids. The junction had 9 bases not matched to a gene; V was cut back by 5 bases and J by 8 bases. CDR3 sequence (DNA): TGCAGTGCTTCCCAGGGAGGGTCGGATGAGCAGTTCTTC. Encoded protein: CSASQGGSDEQFF.

The V gene is TRBV6-2 or TRBV6-3, the J gene TRBJ1-1, with TRBD1 identical over 10 bases. This CDR3 is 18 amino acids long. The germline gives CDR1 MNHEY, CDR2 SVGEGT. After removal of 4 bases from V and 0 bases from J, the junction contained 11 bases not matched to a gene. Here the CDR3 DNA reads TGTGCCAGCAGTTTTCGACAGGGGGCCGAGGGGATGAACACTGAAGCTTTCTTT. This gives the protein CASSFRQGAEGMNTEAFF.

This clonotype has at least ten counts. The chain has TRBV24-1 and TRBJ2-7; a possible D gene is TRBD2 (5 bases). The V and J ends lost 12 bases and 3 bases respectively, with 14 bases between them. The CDR3 is 12 amino acids. Germline CDR1 KGHDR, CDR2 SFDVKD. The CDR3 sequence is CAVRGNSYEQYF. Written as DNA, the CDR3 is TGTGCCGTCCGGGGTAACAGCTACGAGCAGTACTTC.

The J gene is TRBJ2-5, the V gene TRBV6-1; possible D gene TRBD2, 6 bases. In germline, CDR1 is MNHNS, CDR2 SASEGT. The CDR3 length is 15 residues. V lost 2 bases and J 4 bases, leaving 14 bases between the germline ends. The CDR3 DNA is TGTGCCAGCAGTGAACGGTCAAGGGACTTAGAGACCCAGTACTTC. Amino acids: CASSERSRDLETQYF.

This sequence joins TRBV7-8 and TRBJ2-7; the match to TRBD2 covers 9 bases. CDR3 size: 17 residues. Germline-derived CDR1 and CDR2 are SGHVS and FQNEAQ. V lost 5 bases to trimming and J lost 5 bases; unmatched junction nucleotides: 16. In DNA, the CDR3 is TGTGCCAGCAGCAGGCTGGCGACTAGCGGCCCTTGGGACGAGCAGTACTTC. Amino acid sequence: CASSRLATSGPWDEQYF.